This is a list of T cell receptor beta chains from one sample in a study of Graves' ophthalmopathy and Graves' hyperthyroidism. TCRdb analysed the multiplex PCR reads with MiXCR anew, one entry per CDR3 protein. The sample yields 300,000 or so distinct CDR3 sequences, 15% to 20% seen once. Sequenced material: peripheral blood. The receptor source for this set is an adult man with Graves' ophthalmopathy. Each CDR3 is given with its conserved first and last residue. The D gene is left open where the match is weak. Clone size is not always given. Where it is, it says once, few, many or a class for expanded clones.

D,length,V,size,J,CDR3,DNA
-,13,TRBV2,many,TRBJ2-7,CASTVPDSYEQYF,TGTGCCAGCACCGTTCCGGACAGCTACGAGCAGTACTTC
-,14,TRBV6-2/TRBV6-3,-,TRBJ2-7,CASSSMTETYEQYF,TGTGCCAGCAGTTCCATGACAGAGACCTACGAGCAGTACTTC
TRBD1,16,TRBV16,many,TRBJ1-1,CASSQFQQGAGTEAFF,TGTGCCAGCAGCCAATTCCAACAGGGGGCAGGAACTGAAGCTTTCTTT
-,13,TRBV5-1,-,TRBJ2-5,CARSGTGTETQYF,TGCGCCAGAAGCGGCACAGGGACGGAGACACAGTACTTC
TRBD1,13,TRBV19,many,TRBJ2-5,CASNDRTGETQYF,TGTGCCAGTAACGATAGGACAGGGGAGACCCAGTACTTC
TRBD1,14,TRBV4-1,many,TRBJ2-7,CASSRDRGAVEQYF,TGCGCCAGCAGCCGCGACAGGGGAGCTGTTGAGCAGTACTTC
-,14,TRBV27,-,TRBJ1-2,CASRSTGMGYGYTF,TGTGCCAGCAGGTCAACAGGGATGGGCTATGGCTACACCTTC
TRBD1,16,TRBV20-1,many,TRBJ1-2,CSARKPGQGGPSGYTF,TGCAGTGCGAGAAAACCGGGACAGGGAGGGCCAAGTGGCTACACCTTC
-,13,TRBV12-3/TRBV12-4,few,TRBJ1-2,CASSRTMADGYTF,TGTGCCAGCAGCCGGACCATGGCCGATGGCTACACCTTC
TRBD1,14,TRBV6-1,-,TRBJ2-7,CASRAGTGSYEQYF,TGTGCCAGCAGGGCCGGGACAGGGTCGTACGAGCAGTACTTC
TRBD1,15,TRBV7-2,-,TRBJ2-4,CASSDRDRAKNIQYF,TGTGCCAGCAGCGATCGGGACAGAGCCAAAAACATTCAGTACTTC
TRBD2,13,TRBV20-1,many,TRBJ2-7,CSAGPTSEDEQYF,TGCAGTGCGGGACCGACTAGCGAGGACGAGCAGTACTTC
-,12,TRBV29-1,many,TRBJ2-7,CSIPGPGYEQYF,TGCAGCATCCCAGGACCGGGCTACGAGCAATACTTC
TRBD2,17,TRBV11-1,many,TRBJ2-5,CASSSGLAFGLQETQYF,TGTGCCAGCAGCTCGGGACTAGCGTTCGGACTACAAGAGACCCAGTACTTC
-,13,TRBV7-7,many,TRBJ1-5,CASSAGRDQPQHF,TGTGCTAGCAGCGCGGGGCGGGATCAGCCCCAGCATTTT
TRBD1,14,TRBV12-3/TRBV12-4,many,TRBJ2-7,CASSEQGVSYEQYF,TGTGCCAGCAGTGAACAGGGGGTAAGCTACGAGCAGTACTTC
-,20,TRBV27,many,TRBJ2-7,CASSLSKLQGNRGRDYEQYF,TGTGCCAGCAGTTTATCGAAACTCCAGGGTAATCGGGGACGGGACTACGAGCAGTACTTC
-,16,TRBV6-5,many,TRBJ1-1,CASSYTDWGAHTEAFF,TGTGCCAGCAGTTACACTGATTGGGGGGCCCACACTGAAGCTTTCTTT
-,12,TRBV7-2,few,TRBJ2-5,CASSHARETQYF,TGTGCCAGCAGCCACGCACGAGAGACCCAGTACTTC